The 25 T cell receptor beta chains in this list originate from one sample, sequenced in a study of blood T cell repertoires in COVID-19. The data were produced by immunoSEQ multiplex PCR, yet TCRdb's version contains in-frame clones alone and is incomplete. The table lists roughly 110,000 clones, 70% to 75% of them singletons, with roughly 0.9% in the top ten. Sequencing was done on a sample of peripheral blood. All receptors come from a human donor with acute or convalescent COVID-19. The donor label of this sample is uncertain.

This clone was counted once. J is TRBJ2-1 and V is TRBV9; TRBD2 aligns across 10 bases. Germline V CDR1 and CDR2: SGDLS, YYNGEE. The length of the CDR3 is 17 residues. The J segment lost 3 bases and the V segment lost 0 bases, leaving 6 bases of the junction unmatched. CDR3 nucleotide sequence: TGTGCCAGCAGCGTAGCTACAGGGACTAGCGACTACAATGAGCAGTTCTTC. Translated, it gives CASSVATGTSDYNEQFF.

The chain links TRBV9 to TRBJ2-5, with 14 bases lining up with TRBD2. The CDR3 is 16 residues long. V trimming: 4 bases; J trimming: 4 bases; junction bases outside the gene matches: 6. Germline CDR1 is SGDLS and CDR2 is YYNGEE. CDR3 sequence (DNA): TGTGCCAGCAGCCCATGGACTAGCGGGGGGCGAGAGACCCAGTACTTC. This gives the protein CASSPWTSGGRETQYF.

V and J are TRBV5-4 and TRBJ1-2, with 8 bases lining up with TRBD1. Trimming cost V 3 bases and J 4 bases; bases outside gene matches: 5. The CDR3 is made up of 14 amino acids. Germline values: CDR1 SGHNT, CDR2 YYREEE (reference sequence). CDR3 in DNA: TGTGCCAGCAGCTCCCGGACAGGGACCTATGGCTACACCTTC. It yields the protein CASSSRTGTYGYTF.

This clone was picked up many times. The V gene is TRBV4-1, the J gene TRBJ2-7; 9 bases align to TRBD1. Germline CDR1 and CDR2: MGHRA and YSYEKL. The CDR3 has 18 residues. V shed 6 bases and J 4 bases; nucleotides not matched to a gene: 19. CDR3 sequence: CASSSLAGTHRGLYEQYF. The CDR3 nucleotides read TGCGCCAGCAGTTCCCTCGCTGGGACACACAGGGGGCTTTACGAGCAGTACTTC.

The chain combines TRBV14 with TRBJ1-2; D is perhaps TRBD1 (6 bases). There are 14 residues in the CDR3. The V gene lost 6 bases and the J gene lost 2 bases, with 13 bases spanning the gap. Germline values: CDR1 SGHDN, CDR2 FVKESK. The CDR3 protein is CASSRGGPNYGYTF. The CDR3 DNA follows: TGTGCCAGCAGTCGTGGGGGCCCCAACTATGGCTACACCTTC.

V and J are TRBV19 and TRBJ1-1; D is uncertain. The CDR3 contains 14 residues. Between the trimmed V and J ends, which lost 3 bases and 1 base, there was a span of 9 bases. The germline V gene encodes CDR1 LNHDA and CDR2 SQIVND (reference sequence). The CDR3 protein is CASSIGLTNTEAFF. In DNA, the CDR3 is TGTGCCAGTAGTATTGGGCTGACGAACACTGAAGCTTTCTTT.

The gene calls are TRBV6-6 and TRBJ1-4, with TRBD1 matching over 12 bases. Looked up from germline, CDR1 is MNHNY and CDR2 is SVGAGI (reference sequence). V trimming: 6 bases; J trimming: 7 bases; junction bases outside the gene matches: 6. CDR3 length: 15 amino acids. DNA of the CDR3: TGTGCCAGCAGCGGATCGGGACAGGGGGCTGAAAAACTGTTTTTT. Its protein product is CASSGSGQGAEKLFF.

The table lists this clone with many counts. The CDR3 here is CASSLQGTGTRGNTIYF. CDR3 sequence (DNA): TGTGCCAGCAGCTTGCAGGGGACAGGGACCAGGGGAAACACCATATATTTT. This chain connects TRBV7-9 to TRBJ1-3; 9 nucleotides agree with TRBD1. The CDR3 is made up of 17 amino acids. Germline CDR1 reads SEHNR; CDR2 reads FQNEAQ (reference sequence). Trimming took 3 bases from V and 4 from J; bases not matched to a gene: 10.

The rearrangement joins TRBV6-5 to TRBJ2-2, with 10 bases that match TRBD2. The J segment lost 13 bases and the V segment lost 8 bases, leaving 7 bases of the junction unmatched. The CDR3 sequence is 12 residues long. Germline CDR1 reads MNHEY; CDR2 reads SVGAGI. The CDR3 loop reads CASRTSGSGLFF. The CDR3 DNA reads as TGTGCCAGCCGGACTAGCGGTTCGGGGCTGTTTTTT.

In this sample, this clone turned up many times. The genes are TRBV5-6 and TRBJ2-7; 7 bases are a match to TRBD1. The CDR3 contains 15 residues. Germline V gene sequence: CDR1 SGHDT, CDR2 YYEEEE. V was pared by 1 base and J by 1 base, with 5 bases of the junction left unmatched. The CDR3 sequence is CASSLIKGASYEQYF. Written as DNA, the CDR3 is TGTGCCAGCAGCTTGATCAAGGGGGCGTCCTACGAGCAGTACTTC.

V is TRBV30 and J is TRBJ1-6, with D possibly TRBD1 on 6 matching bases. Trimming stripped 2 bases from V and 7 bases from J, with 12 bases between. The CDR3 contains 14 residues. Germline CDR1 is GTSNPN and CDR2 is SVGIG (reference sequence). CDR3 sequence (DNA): TGTGCCTGGAGTCCTTCAGGGGTAAATTCACCCCTCCACTTT. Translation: CAWSPSGVNSPLHF.

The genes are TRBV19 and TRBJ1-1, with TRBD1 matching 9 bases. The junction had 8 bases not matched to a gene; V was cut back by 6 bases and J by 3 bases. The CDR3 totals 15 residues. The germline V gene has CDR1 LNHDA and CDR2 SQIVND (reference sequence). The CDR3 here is CASSPEGTGYTEAFF. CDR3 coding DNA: TGTGCCAGTAGCCCTGAGGGGACAGGGTACACTGAAGCTTTCTTT.

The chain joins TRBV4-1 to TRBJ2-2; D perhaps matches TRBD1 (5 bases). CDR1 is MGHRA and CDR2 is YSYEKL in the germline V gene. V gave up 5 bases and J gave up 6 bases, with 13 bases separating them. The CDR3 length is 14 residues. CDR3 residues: CASSYQGAPGELFF. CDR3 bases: TGCGCCAGCAGCTACCAGGGCGCCCCCGGGGAGCTGTTTTTT.

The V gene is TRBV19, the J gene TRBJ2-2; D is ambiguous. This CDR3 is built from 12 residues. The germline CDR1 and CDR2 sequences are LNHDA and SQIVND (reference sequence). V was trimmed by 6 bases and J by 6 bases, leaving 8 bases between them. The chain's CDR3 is CASRQPPGELFF. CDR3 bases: TGTGCCAGTAGACAACCACCCGGGGAGCTGTTTTTT.

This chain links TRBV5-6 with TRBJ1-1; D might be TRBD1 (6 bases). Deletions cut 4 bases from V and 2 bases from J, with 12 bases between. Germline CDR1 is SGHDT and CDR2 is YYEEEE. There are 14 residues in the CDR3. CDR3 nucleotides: TGTGCCAGCAGCCACGGACAGCTTAACACTGAAGCTTTCTTT. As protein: CASSHGQLNTEAFF.

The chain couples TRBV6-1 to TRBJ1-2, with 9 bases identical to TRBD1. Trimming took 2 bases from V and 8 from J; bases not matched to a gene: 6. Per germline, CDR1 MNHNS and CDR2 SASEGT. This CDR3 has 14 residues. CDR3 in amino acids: CASSETGGAGGYTF. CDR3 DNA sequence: TGTGCCAGCAGTGAAACAGGGGGCGCGGGAGGCTACACCTTC.

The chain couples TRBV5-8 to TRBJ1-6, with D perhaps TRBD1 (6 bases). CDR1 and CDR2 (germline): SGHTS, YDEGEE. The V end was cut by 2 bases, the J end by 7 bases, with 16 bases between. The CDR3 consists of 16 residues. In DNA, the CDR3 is TGTGCCAGCAGCTTCCGACAGGCCGGCGGGAATTCACCCCTCCACTTT. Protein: CASSFRQAGGNSPLHF.

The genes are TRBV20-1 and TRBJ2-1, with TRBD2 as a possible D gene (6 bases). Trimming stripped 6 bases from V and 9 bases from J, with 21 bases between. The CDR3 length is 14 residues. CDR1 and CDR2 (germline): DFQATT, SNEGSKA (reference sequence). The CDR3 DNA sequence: TGCAGTGCGAGTTTATCGGGACTCTCCGGTGAGCAGTTCTTC. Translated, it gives CSASLSGLSGEQFF.

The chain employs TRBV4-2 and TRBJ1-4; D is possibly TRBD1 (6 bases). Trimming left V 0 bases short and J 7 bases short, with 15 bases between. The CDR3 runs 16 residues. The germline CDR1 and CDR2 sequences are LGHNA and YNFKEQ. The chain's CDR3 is CASSQDYRALAEKLFF. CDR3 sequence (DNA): TGTGCCAGCAGCCAAGATTACAGGGCCTTGGCTGAAAAACTGTTTTTT.

CDR3 DNA sequence: TGTGCCAGCAGCTTAGCACAAGAGCAGTTCTTC. Translating it yields CASSLAQEQFF. V and J are TRBV7-2 and TRBJ2-1; D remains ambiguous. V gave up 0 bases and J gave up 10 bases, with 4 bases separating them. The germline V gene has CDR1 SGHTA and CDR2 FQGNSA. The CDR3 length is 11 residues.

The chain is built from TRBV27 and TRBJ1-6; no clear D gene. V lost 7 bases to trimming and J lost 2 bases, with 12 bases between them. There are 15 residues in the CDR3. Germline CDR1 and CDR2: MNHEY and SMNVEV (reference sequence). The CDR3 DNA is TGTGCCAGCAACGGGGTTCCCACCTATAATTCACCCCTCCACTTT. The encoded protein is CASNGVPTYNSPLHF.

The DNA for the CDR3 is TGTGCCAGCAGCCCTGGACAGGGCGACGGGGAGCTGTTTTTT. Encoded protein: CASSPGQGDGELFF. This sequence joins TRBV11-3 and TRBJ2-2; 8 nucleotides agree with TRBD1. Germline assignment: CDR1 SGHNT and CDR2 YENEEA. Losses at the gene ends were 5 bases for V and 7 bases for J; bases not matched to a gene: 6. This CDR3 spans 14 amino acids.

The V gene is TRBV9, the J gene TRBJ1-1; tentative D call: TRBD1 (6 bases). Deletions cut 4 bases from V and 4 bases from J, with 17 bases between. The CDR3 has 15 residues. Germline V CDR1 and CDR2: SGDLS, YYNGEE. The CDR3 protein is CASSPGDIRGTEAFF. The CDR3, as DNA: TGTGCCAGCAGCCCAGGGGACATAAGGGGCACTGAAGCTTTCTTT.

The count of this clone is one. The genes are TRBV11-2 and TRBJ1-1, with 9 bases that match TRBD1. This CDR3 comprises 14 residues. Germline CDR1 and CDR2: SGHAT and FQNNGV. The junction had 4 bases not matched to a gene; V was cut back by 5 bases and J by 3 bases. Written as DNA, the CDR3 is TGTGCCAGCAGCGCCTGGACAGGGGACACTGAAGCTTTCTTT. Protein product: CASSAWTGDTEAFF.

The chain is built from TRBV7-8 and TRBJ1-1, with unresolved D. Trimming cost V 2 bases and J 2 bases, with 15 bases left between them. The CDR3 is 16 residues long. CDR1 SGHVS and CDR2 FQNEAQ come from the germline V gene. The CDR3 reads CASSLSRNNFNTEAFF. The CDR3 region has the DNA TGTGCCAGCAGCTTAAGTCGAAACAATTTCAACACTGAAGCTTTCTTT.